Each of the 9 T cell receptor beta chains below was sequenced from the same sample in a study of blood T cells in healthy people across ages. A sample-barcoded 5' primer and a J-beta primer mix were used in a second PCR of roughly 7 to 11 cycles. TCRdb itself ran the 5' RACE reads through MiXCR, one entry per CDR3 protein. This table has around 940,000 distinct CDR3 sequences, roughly 47% appearing once. Sequenced sample: blood. Receptor source: a woman aged 60-70 years in good health.

This clonotype was found a few times. This chain uses TRBV7-2 with TRBJ2-7; the match to TRBD2 covers 10 bases. V lost 4 bases, J lost 2 bases, and 5 bases stayed unmatched. CDR1 and CDR2 from the germline V gene are SGHTA and FQGNSA. The CDR3 loop spans 15 amino acids. CDR3 loop: CASSSTSGLTYEQYF. The CDR3 DNA is TGTGCCAGCAGCTCGACTAGCGGGTTGACCTACGAGCAGTACTTC.

This rearrangement joins TRBV11-1 to TRBJ2-1; unclear D gene. The CDR3 length is 14 residues. CDR1 and CDR2 (germline): SGHAT, FQDESV (reference sequence). V was trimmed by 5 bases and J by 6 bases, leaving 14 bases between them. CDR3: CASSPKLGANEQFF. CDR3 bases: TGTGCCAGCAGCCCGAAGCTAGGTGCCAATGAGCAGTTCTTC.

CDR3 nucleotides: TGTGCCAGCAGCGAACAGGGGCCCATGAACACTGAAGCTTTCTTT. It encodes CASSEQGPMNTEAFF. J is TRBJ1-1 and V is TRBV7-9; 7 nucleotides agree with TRBD1. After removal of 5 bases from V and 0 bases from J, the junction contained 6 bases not matched to a gene. CDR1 and CDR2 (germline): SEHNR, FQNEAQ (reference sequence). CDR3 length equals 15 residues.

The rearrangement links TRBV10-3 to TRBJ1-2, with 9 nucleotides matching TRBD1. Germline CDR1 is ENHRY and CDR2 is SYGVKD. Trimming cost V 3 bases and J 6 bases; bases outside gene matches: 8. The CDR3 has 15 residues. CDR3 coding DNA: TGTGCCATCAGTGATGGGTACAGGGGGCGAGATGGCTACACCTTC. It specifies CAISDGYRGRDGYTF.

J is TRBJ2-7 and V is TRBV7-9; 8 bases are a match to TRBD2. The CDR3 length is 17 residues. The germline gives CDR1 SEHNR, CDR2 FQNEAQ (reference sequence). V dropped 5 bases and J dropped 3; count of bases not matched to a gene: 15. CDR3 amino acids: CASSPTSGIPAGYEQYF. For the CDR3, the DNA is TGTGCCAGCAGCCCTACTAGCGGTATCCCCGCCGGCTACGAGCAGTACTTC.

CDR3 DNA sequence: TGTGCCAGCAGTTCGATACAGGGAGGATTCTACGAGCAGTACTTC. The encoded protein is CASSSIQGGFYEQYF. The chain is built from TRBV12-3 or TRBV12-4 and TRBJ2-7; D assignment may be TRBD1 or TRBD2 (6 bases each). Trimming shortened V by 4 bases and J by 3 bases, and 16 bases separated the two germline ends. This CDR3 has 15 residues.

The genes are TRBV3-1 and TRBJ2-7, with a tentative D call TRBD2 (6 bases). The CDR3 is 15 amino acids. Looked up from germline, CDR1 is LGHDT and CDR2 is YNNKEL (reference sequence). V lost 1 base to trimming and J lost 2 bases, with 12 bases between them. The CDR3 nucleotides read TGTGCCAGCAGCCAAGCTCCGGGGGTGGCCTACGAGCAGTACTTC. This sequence encodes CASSQAPGVAYEQYF.

This clonotype was counted only a few times. The chain combines TRBV12-3 or TRBV12-4 with TRBJ2-7; the match to TRBD2 covers 8 bases. V lost 5 bases and J lost 3; bases outside the gene matches: 9. This CDR3 is 15 amino acids long. The CDR3 reads CASSETGTSLYEQYF. In DNA form, the CDR3 reads TGTGCCAGCAGTGAAACCGGGACTAGTCTCTACGAGCAGTACTTC.

The J gene is TRBJ1-5, the V gene TRBV20-1, with D perhaps matching TRBD1 (6 bases). V dropped 5 bases and J dropped 7 bases, with 18 bases sitting between them. The CDR3 has 14 amino acids. Germline CDR1 is DFQATT and CDR2 is SNEGSKA (reference sequence). The CDR3 DNA follows: TGCAGTGCTGAGGGGGGAGGGAAAGCACAGCCCCAGCATTTT. Residues: CSAEGGGKAQPQHF.